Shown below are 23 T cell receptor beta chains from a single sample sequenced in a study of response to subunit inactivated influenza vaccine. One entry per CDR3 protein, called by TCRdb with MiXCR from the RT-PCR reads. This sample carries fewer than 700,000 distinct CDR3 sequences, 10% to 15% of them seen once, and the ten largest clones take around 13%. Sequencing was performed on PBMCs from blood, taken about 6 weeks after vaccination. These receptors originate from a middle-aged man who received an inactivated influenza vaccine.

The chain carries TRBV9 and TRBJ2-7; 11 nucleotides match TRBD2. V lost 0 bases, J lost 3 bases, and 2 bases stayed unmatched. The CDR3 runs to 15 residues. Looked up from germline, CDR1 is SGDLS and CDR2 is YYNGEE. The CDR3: CASSVGTSGFYEQYF. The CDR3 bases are TGTGCCAGCAGCGTAGGGACTAGCGGGTTCTACGAGCAGTACTTC. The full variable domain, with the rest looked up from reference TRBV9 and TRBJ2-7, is DSGVTQTPKHLITATGQRVTLRCSPRSGDLSVYWYQQSLDQGLQFLIQYYNGEERAKGNILERFSAQQFPDLHSELNLSSLELGDSALYFCASSVGTSGFYEQYFGPGTRLTVT.

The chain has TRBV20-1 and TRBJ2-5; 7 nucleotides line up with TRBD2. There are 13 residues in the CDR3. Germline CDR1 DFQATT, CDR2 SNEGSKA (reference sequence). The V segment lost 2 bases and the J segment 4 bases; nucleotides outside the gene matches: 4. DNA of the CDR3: TGCAGTGCTAGAACTCCTAGCGGAGAGACCCAGTACTTC. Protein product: CSARTPSGETQYF.

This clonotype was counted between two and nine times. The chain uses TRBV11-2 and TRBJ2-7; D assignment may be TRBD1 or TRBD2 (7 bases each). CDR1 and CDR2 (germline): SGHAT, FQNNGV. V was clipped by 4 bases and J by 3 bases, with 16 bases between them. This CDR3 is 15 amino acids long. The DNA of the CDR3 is TGTGCCAGCAGCTCCAGTCAGGGGGGGATCTACGAGCAGTACTTC. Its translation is CASSSSQGGIYEQYF.

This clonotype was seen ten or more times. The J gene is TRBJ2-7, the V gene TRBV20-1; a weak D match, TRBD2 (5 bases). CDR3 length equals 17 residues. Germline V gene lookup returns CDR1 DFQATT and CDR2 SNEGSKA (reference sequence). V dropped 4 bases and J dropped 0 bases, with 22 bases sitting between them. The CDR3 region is CSAMVLAGGIHSYEQYF. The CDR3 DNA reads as TGCAGTGCTATGGTATTGGCGGGCGGAATCCACTCCTACGAGCAGTACTTC.

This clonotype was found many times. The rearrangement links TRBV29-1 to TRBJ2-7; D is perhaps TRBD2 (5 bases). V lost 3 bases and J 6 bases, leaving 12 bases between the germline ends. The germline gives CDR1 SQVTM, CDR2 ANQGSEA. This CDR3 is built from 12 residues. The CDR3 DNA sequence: TGCAGCGTTGAGAGCGGCAGGTTCGAGCAGTACTTC. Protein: CSVESGRFEQYF.

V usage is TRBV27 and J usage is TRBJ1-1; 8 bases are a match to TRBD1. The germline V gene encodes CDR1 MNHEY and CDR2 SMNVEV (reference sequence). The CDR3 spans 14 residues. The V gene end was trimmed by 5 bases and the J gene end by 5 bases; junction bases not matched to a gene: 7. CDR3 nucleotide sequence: TGTGCCAGCAGTCCGTCAGGGGGCGAGACTGAAGCTTTCTTT. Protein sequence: CASSPSGGETEAFF.

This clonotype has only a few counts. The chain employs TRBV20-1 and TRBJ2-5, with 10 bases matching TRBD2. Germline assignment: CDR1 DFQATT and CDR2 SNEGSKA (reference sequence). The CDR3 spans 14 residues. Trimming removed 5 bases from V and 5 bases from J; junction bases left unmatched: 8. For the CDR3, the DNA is TGCAGTGCTTCCCGAGCGGGAGGGCCCGAGACCCAGTACTTC. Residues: CSASRAGGPETQYF.

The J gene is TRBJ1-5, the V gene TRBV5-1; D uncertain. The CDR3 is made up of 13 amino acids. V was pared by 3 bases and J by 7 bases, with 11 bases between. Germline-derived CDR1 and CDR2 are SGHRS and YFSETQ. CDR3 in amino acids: CASSSQWGQPQHF. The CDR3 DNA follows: TGCGCCAGCAGCTCTCAGTGGGGACAGCCCCAGCATTTT.

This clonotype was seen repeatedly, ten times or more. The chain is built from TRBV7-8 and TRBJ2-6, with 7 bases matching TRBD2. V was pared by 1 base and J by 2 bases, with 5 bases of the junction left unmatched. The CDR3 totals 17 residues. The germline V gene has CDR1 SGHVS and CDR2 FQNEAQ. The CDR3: CASSLVGGVAGANVLTF. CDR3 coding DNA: TGTGCCAGCAGCTTAGTGGGGGGGGTCGCTGGGGCCAACGTCCTGACTTTC.

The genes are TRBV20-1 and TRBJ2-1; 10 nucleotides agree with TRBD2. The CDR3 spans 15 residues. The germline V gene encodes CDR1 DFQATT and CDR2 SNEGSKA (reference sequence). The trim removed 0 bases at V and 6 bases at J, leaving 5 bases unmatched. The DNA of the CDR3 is TGCAGTGCTAGAGATGGAGCGGGGGGGCGCAATGAGCAGTTCTTC. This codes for CSARDGAGGRNEQFF.

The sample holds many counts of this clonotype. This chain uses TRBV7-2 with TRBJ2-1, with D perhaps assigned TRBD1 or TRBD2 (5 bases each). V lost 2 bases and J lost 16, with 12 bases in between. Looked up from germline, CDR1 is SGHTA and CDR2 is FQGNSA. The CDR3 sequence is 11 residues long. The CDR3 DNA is TGTGCCAGCAGCTTAAGGGACGTGCTCTTCTTC. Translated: CASSLRDVLFF.

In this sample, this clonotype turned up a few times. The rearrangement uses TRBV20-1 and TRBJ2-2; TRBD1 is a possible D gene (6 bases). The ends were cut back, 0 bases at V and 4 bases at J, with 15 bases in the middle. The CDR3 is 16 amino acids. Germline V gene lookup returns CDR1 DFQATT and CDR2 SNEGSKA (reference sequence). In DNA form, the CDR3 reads TGCAGTGCTAGAGATCCCAAAGGACAGATCACCGGGGAGCTGTTTTTT. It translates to CSARDPKGQITGELFF.

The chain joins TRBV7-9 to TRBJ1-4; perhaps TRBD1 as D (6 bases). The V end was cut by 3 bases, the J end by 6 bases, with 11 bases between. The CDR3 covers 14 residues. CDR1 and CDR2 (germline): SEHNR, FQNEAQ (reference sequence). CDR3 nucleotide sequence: TGTGCCAGCAGCTTGAGGGGGGCAGATGAAAAACTGTTTTTT. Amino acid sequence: CASSLRGADEKLFF.

The CDR3 sequence: CATSTGGYSHEQYF. The CDR3 coding sequence is TGTGCCACCAGTACAGGGGGCTACTCACACGAGCAGTACTTC. V usage is TRBV24-1 and J usage is TRBJ2-7, with TRBD1 matching 9 bases. CDR1 is KGHDR and CDR2 is SFDVKD in the germline V gene. J gave up 5 bases and V 6 bases, and 7 bases lay outside the gene matches. There are 14 residues in the CDR3.

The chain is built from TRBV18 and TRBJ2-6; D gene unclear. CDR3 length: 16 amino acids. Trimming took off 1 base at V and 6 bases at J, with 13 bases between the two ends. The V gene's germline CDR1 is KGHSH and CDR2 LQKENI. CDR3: CASSPLLQAKANVLTF. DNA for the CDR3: TGTGCCAGCTCACCACTCCTGCAGGCTAAGGCCAACGTCCTGACTTTC.

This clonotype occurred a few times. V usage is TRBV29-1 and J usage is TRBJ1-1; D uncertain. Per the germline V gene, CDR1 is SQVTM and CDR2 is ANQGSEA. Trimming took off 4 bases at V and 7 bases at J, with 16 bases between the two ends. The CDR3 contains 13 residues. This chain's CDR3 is CSVAIYESVEAFF. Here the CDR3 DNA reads TGCAGCGTTGCCATTTACGAAAGTGTTGAAGCTTTCTTT. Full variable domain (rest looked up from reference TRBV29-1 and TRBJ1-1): SAVISQKPSRDICQRGTSLTIQCQVDSQVTMMFWYRQQPGQSLTLIATANQGSEATYESGFVIDKFPISRPNLTFSTLTVSNMSPEDSSIYLCSVAIYESVEAFFGQGTRLTVV.

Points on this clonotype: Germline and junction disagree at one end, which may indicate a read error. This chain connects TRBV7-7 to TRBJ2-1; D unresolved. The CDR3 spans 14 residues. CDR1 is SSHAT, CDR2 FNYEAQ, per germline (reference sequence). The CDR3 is CASSLVSLVGEQFF. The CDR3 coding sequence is TGTGCTAGCAGCTTAGTCTCCCTTGTGGGTGAGCAGTTCTTC.

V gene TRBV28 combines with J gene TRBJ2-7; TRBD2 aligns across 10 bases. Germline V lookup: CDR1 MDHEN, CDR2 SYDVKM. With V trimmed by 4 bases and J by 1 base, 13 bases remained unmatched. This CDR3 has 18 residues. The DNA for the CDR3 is TGTGCCAGCAGTTATGACAGGGGTAGTAGCGGGGGGTCCTACGAGCAGTACTTC. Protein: CASSYDRGSSGGSYEQYF.

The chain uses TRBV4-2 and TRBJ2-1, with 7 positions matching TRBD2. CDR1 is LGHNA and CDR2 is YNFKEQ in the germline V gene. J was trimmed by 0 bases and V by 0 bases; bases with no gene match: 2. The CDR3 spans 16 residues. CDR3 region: CASSQEGGSSYNEQFF. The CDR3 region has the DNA TGTGCCAGCAGCCAAGAAGGCGGGAGCTCCTACAATGAGCAGTTCTTC.

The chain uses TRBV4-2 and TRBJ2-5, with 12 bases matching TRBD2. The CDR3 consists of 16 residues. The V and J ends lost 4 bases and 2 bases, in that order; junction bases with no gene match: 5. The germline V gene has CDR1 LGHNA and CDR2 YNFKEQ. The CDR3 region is CASSRRLAGVQETQYF. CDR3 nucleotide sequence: TGTGCCAGCAGCCGACGACTAGCGGGGGTTCAAGAGACCCAGTACTTC.

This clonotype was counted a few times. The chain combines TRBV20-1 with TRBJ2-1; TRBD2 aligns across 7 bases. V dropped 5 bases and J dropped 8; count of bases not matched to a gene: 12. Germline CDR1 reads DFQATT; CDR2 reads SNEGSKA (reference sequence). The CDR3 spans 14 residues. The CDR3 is CSALRTSAGDEQFF. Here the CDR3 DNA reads TGCAGTGCTCTCCGGACTAGTGCGGGCGATGAGCAGTTCTTC.

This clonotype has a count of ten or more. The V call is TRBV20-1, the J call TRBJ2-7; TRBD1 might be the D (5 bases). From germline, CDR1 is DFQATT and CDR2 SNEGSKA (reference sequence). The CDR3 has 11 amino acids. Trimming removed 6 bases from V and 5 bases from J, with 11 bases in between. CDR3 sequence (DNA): TGCAGTGCAACCCGACAGAACGAGCAGTACTTC. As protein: CSATRQNEQYF.

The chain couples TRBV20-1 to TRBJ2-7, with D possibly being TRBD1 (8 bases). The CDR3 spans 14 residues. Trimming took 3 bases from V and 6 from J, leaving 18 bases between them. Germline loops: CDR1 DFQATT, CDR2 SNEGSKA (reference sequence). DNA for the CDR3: TGCAGTGCTAGTGCCACAGGGGGAGGGGGCGAGCAGTACTTC. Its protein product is CSASATGGGGEQYF.